The clone carrying this TCR beta chain was counted ten times or more. Its antigen is currently unknown. The sample is drawn from a study of regulatory T cells in long-lasting Graves disease. General study points: Researchers examined only peripheral blood and not thyroid tissue.

Time point of the sample: newly diagnosed GD, antithyroid drugs for less than 3 months. The TCR library was made from RNA that had been extracted from PBMCs in TRIzol. Construction of the TCR beta libraries employed iRepertoire HTBI primers in conjunction with Arm-PCR of CDR3 regions. TCRdb called the multiplex PCR reads again in MiXCR, with one record for every CDR3 protein. The sample records a few hundred thousand distinct CDR3 sequences, approximately 15% being singletons. The CDR3 totals 13 residues. Germline V gene lookup returns CDR1 LNHNV and CDR2 YYDKDF (reference sequence). The germline V and J ends were trimmed by 7 bases and 6 bases, with 13 bases remaining between them. These same data were also listed under a study on T cells in Graves' hyperthyroidism and ophthalmopathy. That work adds: A set of HTBI primers served as the primers for a first-round RT-PCR of the TCR CDR3.

Specimen: peripheral blood mononuclear cells (PBMCs), collected at new diagnosis, from a patient treated with antithyroid drugs. This sequence was found in a man in his forties with Graves disease. The V gene is TRBV15, the J gene TRBJ2-1; tentative D call: TRBD1 (6 bases). The CDR3 sequence: CATNLDRINEQFF. Here the CDR3 DNA reads TGTGCCACCAACCTGGACAGAATCAATGAGCAGTTCTTC.